The rows below give T cell receptor beta chains drawn from one sample of a study of blood T cell dynamics during melanoma immunotherapy. The repertoire was sequenced with immunoSEQ multiplex PCR; TCRdb's copy has only in-frame clones and lacks some. Of a few thousand clones in the sample, around nine tenths were seen once. This specimen consisted of blood, obtained from a patient treated with checkpoint blockade. Receptors were obtained from a human donor with melanoma. Both conserved end residues are part of each CDR3. A D gene is named only where the DNA matches it firmly.

J: TRBJ2-7
V: TRBV7-6
D: TRBD2
CDR3: CASSARTSGGAYEQYF

J: TRBJ1-4
V: TRBV5-1
D: NA
CDR3: CASSLGSSAGGELFF

J: TRBJ2-1
V: TRBV2
D: TRBD1
CDR3: CASSLGRQGPNNEQFF

J: TRBJ1-3
V: TRBV7-2
D: NA
CDR3: CASSLGAVSAGNTIYF

J: TRBJ2-5
V: TRBV10-3
D: TRBD2
CDR3: CAISRSGGAETQYF

J: TRBJ2-5
V: TRBV5-1
D: TRBD1
CDR3: CASSQMTGVLETQYF

J: TRBJ2-7
V: TRBV7-2
D: TRBD2
CDR3: CASSFSGGTSGEQYF

J: TRBJ1-4
V: TRBV5-5
D: NA
CDR3: CASSYLRGWFQEKLFF

J: TRBJ1-1
V: TRBV30
D: NA
CDR3: CAWNLQGNTEAFF

J: TRBJ1-4
V: TRBV4-3
D: NA
CDR3: CASSQGGRDNEKLFF

J: TRBJ2-3
V: TRBV19
D: NA
CDR3: CASSTVGDTQYF

J: TRBJ2-2
V: TRBV6-5
D: NA
CDR3: CASRSDIGHTGELFF

J: TRBJ2-5
V: TRBV20-1
D: NA
CDR3: CSAPWGETQYF

J: TRBJ2-1
V: TRBV29-1
D: NA
CDR3: CSVATSSGFYNEQFF

J: TRBJ2-7
V: TRBV5-4
D: NA
CDR3: CASSRGQTYEQYF

J: TRBJ1-1
V: TRBV6-1
D: NA
CDR3: CASNLRGRMNTEAFF

J: TRBJ2-7
V: TRBV11-2
D: TRBD2
CDR3: CASSPGLAGGLFSYEQYF

J: TRBJ2-7
V: TRBV5-5
D: TRBD1
CDR3: CASSHTGGRDEQYF

J: TRBJ1-2
V: TRBV30
D: NA
CDR3: CAWSVLRGPYGCTF

J: TRBJ1-1
V: TRBV5-6
D: NA
CDR3: CASSLNGLANANTEAFF

J: TRBJ2-7
V: TRBV5-6
D: NA
CDR3: CASSQGLPLLEQYF

J: TRBJ1-2
V: TRBV21-1
D: NA
CDR3: CASSNREVF

J: TRBJ1-2
V: TRBV19
D: NA
CDR3: CASSSQGTVGYGYTF

J: TRBJ2-7
V: TRBV6-5
D: NA
CDR3: CASSKKYEQYF

J: TRBJ2-6
V: TRBV19
D: NA
CDR3: CASSTRQAGSGANVLTF

J: TRBJ1-4
V: TRBV5-8
D: NA
CDR3: CASSRSWAASINEKLFF

J: TRBJ2-5
V: TRBV15
D: NA
CDR3: CATSRDRVETQYF

J: TRBJ1-6
V: TRBV30
D: TRBD1
CDR3: CAWRSPGQAYSPLHF

J: TRBJ1-2
V: TRBV2
D: NA
CDR3: CASSPGTAYGYTF

J: TRBJ2-6
V: TRBV4-2
D: NA
CDR3: CASSQEAGGSGANVLTF

J: TRBJ1-2
V: TRBV12-5
D: NA
CDR3: CASGRGGLLYGYTF

J: TRBJ2-5
V: TRBV2
D: NA
CDR3: CASSVLEGGTQYF

J: TRBJ2-3
V: TRBV6-1
D: NA
CDR3: CASSESPRYTQYF

J: TRBJ2-3
V: TRBV5-1
D: NA
CDR3: CASSLTGVPDTQYF

J: TRBJ2-3
V: TRBV28
D: NA
CDR3: CASSLRPGLHTQYF

J: TRBJ2-7
V: TRBV7-6
D: NA
CDR3: CASSLVSGGALYEQYF

J: TRBJ1-2
V: TRBV14
D: NA
CDR3: CASSQLASDYGYTF

J: TRBJ2-7
V: TRBV9
D: NA
CDR3: CASSVQGIPYEQYF

J: TRBJ2-3
V: TRBV14
D: TRBD2
CDR3: CASSPSGKKRRDTQYF

J: TRBJ2-1
V: TRBV5-4
D: NA
CDR3: CASSSQNSRSYNEQFF

J: TRBJ1-5
V: TRBV30
D: TRBD1
CDR3: CAWSSRGTGSQPQHF

J: TRBJ2-3
V: TRBV9
D: TRBD2
CDR3: CASSGTGLAGVTQYF

J: TRBJ1-1
V: TRBV10-3
D: TRBD1
CDR3: CAISAGQGQNTEAFF

J: TRBJ1-6
V: TRBV11-1
D: NA
CDR3: CASSLENSPLHF

J: TRBJ2-7
V: TRBV19
D: TRBD2
CDR3: CASSSVSGGLTYEQYF

J: TRBJ2-1
V: TRBV4-1
D: NA
CDR3: CASSQDISGVGRLLVRYNEQFF

J: TRBJ2-6
V: TRBV28
D: NA
CDR3: CASSLATGSGANVLTF

J: TRBJ2-3
V: TRBV29-1
D: NA
CDR3: CSVRMLGDTQYF

J: TRBJ1-2
V: TRBV6-6
D: NA
CDR3: CASSYGGGDGSYGYTF

J: TRBJ2-5
V: TRBV5-6
D: TRBD2
CDR3: CASSSGTSLSETQYF

J: TRBJ1-5
V: TRBV27
D: NA
CDR3: CASRVGSGSQPQHF

J: TRBJ2-5
V: TRBV2
D: TRBD2
CDR3: CASTKVVAGEETQYF

J: TRBJ2-7
V: TRBV7-2
D: NA
CDR3: CASSSNAKGTTSYEQYF

J: TRBJ1-5
V: TRBV19
D: NA
CDR3: CASSIDQGIYSNQPQHF

J: TRBJ1-2
V: TRBV5-4
D: NA
CDR3: CASSLVRATGGYTF

J: TRBJ2-7
V: TRBV30
D: NA
CDR3: CAWSVAGTESYEQYF

J: TRBJ2-1
V: TRBV2
D: TRBD2
CDR3: CASSENVAGGQSEQFF

J: TRBJ2-2
V: TRBV19
D: NA
CDR3: CATSGRPNTGELFF

J: TRBJ1-6
V: TRBV30
D: TRBD1
CDR3: CAWGTGEAPLHF

J: TRBJ2-5
V: TRBV5-1
D: NA
CDR3: CASSLQYQETQYF